Each of the 17 T cell receptor beta chains below was sequenced from the same sample in a study of blood T cell repertoires in COVID-19. Profiled with immunoSEQ multiplex PCR; TCRdb holds only in-frame clones, not every one. The sample shows some 450,000 clones, 88% of them seen only once. Sequencing was done on a sample of peripheral blood. The origin of the receptors is a woman aged 50 to 60 with COVID-19, enrolled during active disease.

About this clone itself: A much larger clone differs by one base, so this may be a read error. The chain combines TRBV27 with TRBJ2-7, with 10 bases aligning to TRBD1. Germline V gene lookup returns CDR1 MNHEY and CDR2 SMNVEV (reference sequence). J gave up 5 bases and V 6 bases, and 7 bases lay outside the gene matches. The CDR3 extends over 14 amino acids. Here the CDR3 reads CASSPGTGVNEQYF. CDR3 DNA: TGTGCCAGCAGCCCCGGGACAGGGGTGAACGAGCAGTACTTC.

This clone was seen only a few times. V is TRBV9 and J is TRBJ1-5; TRBD1 agrees at 9 bases. Per germline, CDR1 SGDLS and CDR2 YYNGEE. The CDR3 runs 16 residues. With 3 bases clipped from V and 3 bases from J, the junction kept 7 bases outside the gene matches. The CDR3 coding sequence is TGTGCCAGCAGCGCGGGACAGGGAACCCCCAATCAGCCCCAGCATTTT. Translated, it gives CASSAGQGTPNQPQHF.

V usage is TRBV6-2 or TRBV6-3 and J usage is TRBJ2-7, with 9 bases that match TRBD2. Germline values: CDR1 MNHEY, CDR2 SVGEGT. V trimming: 5 bases; J trimming: 0 bases; junction bases outside the gene matches: 5. This CDR3 comprises 15 residues. The CDR3 sequence: CASSPAGGSSYEQYF. In DNA form, the CDR3 reads TGTGCCAGCAGTCCCGCGGGGGGGAGCTCCTACGAGCAGTACTTC.

The V gene is TRBV2, the J gene TRBJ1-2, with a possible D match to TRBD1 (6 bases). V lost 6 bases to trimming and J lost 2 bases, with 16 bases between them. The germline V gene encodes CDR1 SNHLY and CDR2 FYNNEI. The CDR3 covers 15 residues. CDR3 nucleotides: TGTGCCAGCAGACTACAGGGAATCCGCAACTATGGCTACACCTTC. This codes for CASRLQGIRNYGYTF.

The sample holds one count of this clone. The chain couples TRBV19 to TRBJ2-1, with D tentatively TRBD2 (5 bases). V was trimmed by 6 bases and J by 4 bases, leaving 10 bases between them. The CDR3 consists of 13 residues. Germline values: CDR1 LNHDA, CDR2 SQIVND (reference sequence). CDR3 DNA: TGTGCCAGTAGGGTGACTACATACAATGAGCAGTTCTTC. It specifies CASRVTTYNEQFF.

This chain connects TRBV12-5 to TRBJ1-6; D is undetermined. The CDR3 runs to 13 residues. V was pared by 1 base and J by 7 bases, with 5 bases between. In germline, CDR1 is LGHNT, CDR2 FRNRAP. DNA for the CDR3: TGTGCTAGTGGTTTGGGACTAAATTCACCCCTCCACTTT. This gives the protein CASGLGLNSPLHF.

The V gene is TRBV10-1, the J gene TRBJ2-1; 8 bases are shared with TRBD2. CDR1 and CDR2 from the germline V gene are WNHNN and SYGVQD (reference sequence). The length of the CDR3 is 13 residues. V lost 6 bases, J lost 6 bases, and 4 bases stayed unmatched. The DNA of the CDR3 is TGCGCCAGCAGCGGGACTAGTGCCAATGAGCAGTTCTTC. It translates to CASSGTSANEQFF.

The chain has TRBV5-4 and TRBJ2-3; TRBD2 agrees at 16 bases. This CDR3 comprises 15 residues. Germline-derived CDR1 and CDR2 are SGHNT and YYREEE (reference sequence). The V gene end was trimmed by 3 bases and the J gene end by 8 bases; junction bases not matched to a gene: 3. The CDR3: CASSSGTSGGVTQYF. The DNA for the CDR3 is TGTGCCAGCAGCTCCGGGACTAGCGGGGGGGTTACGCAGTATTTT. The complete variable domain, with remaining parts taken from reference TRBV5-4 and TRBJ2-3, reads ETGVTQSPTHLIKTRGQQVTLRCSSQSGHNTVSWYQQALGQGPQFIFQYYREEENGRGNFPPRFSGLQFPNYSSELNVNALELDDSALYLCASSSGTSGGVTQYFGPGTRLTVL.

The table lists this clone with a count of one. The sample contains more than one DNA sequence encoding this CDR3. V is TRBV9 and J is TRBJ2-7; perhaps TRBD2 as D (6 bases). Trimming stripped 0 bases from V and 0 bases from J, with 7 bases between. The germline V gene encodes CDR1 SGDLS and CDR2 YYNGEE. This CDR3 is 14 amino acids long. This chain's CDR3 is CASSVGGDSYEQYF. CDR3 DNA sequence: TGTGCCAGCAGCGTAGGGGGGGACTCCTACGAGCAGTACTTC.

This clone appeared a few times. This chain connects TRBV5-4 to TRBJ1-1; a weak D match, TRBD1 (5 bases). The germline CDR1 and CDR2 sequences are SGHNT and YYREEE (reference sequence). CDR3 length equals 15 residues. Trimming stripped 2 bases from V and 4 bases from J, with 15 bases between. CDR3 DNA sequence: TGTGCCAGCAGCTTAATCCAGGGTGCCGGCACTGAAGCTTTCTTT. Translation gives CASSLIQGAGTEAFF.

This chain joins TRBV27 and TRBJ2-1, with 9 bases aligning to TRBD1. The CDR3 is 16 amino acids. J was trimmed by 2 bases and V by 5 bases; bases with no gene match: 7. Germline V gene lookup returns CDR1 MNHEY and CDR2 SMNVEV (reference sequence). The CDR3 loop is CASSIRQGVAYNEQFF. CDR3 nucleotides: TGTGCCAGCAGTATCCGACAGGGGGTCGCCTACAATGAGCAGTTCTTC.

The chain links TRBV3-1 (or the pseudogene TRBV3-2) to TRBJ1-2, with TRBD1 identical over 8 bases. CDR1 LGHDT and CDR2 YNNKEL come from the germline V gene (reference sequence). The length of the CDR3 is 15 residues. With V trimmed by 2 bases and J by 7 bases, 9 bases remained unmatched. The CDR3 loop reads CASSQLGQVGSGYTF. CDR3 DNA sequence: TGTGCCAGCAGCCAACTGGGACAGGTAGGATCTGGCTACACCTTC.

In this sample, this clone turned up a few times. The V and J genes are TRBV6-6 and TRBJ1-1; TRBD1 is a possible D gene (6 bases). The CDR3 is made up of 13 amino acids. Deletions cut 4 bases from V and 7 bases from J, with 13 bases between. Germline loops: CDR1 MNHNY, CDR2 SVGAGI (reference sequence). The CDR3 sequence: CASSLTDRFEAFF. The CDR3 nucleotides are TGTGCCAGCAGTTTAACCGACAGGTTTGAAGCTTTCTTT.

The gene calls are TRBV7-2 and TRBJ1-3, with D perhaps matching TRBD1 (5 bases). V lost 5 bases and J 7 bases, leaving 18 bases between the germline ends. CDR1 is SGHTA and CDR2 is FQGNSA in the germline V gene. CDR3 length: 15 residues. CDR3 sequence reads: CASSLSTARINTIYF. The CDR3 DNA follows: TGTGCCAGCAGCCTTTCGACAGCCCGAATTAACACCATATATTTT. The full variable domain, in which reference TRBV7-2 and TRBJ1-3 provide the parts outside the CDR3, is GAGVSQSPSNKVTEKGKDVELRCDPISGHTALYWYRQSLGQGLEFLIYFQGNSAPDKSGLPSDRFSAERTGGSVSTLTIQRTQQEDSAVYLCASSLSTARINTIYFGEGSWLTVV.

This clone occurred once. Other DNA variants within this sample encode the same CDR3. V gene TRBV5-4 combines with J gene TRBJ1-2; perhaps TRBD1 as D (5 bases). The CDR3 is made up of 12 amino acids. Germline V gene data show CDR1 as SGHNT and CDR2 as YYREEE (reference sequence). V was clipped by 2 bases and J by 8 bases, with 10 bases between them. The CDR3 coding sequence is TGTGCCAGCAGCTTTAGGGCAGGGGGCTACACCTTC. It encodes CASSFRAGGYTF.

This clone has just one count. This chain joins TRBV29-1 and TRBJ1-2, with TRBD1 matching over 8 bases. Germline CDR1 SQVTM, CDR2 ANQGSEA. V shed 5 bases, J shed 13 bases, and the junction held 12 bases outside the gene matches. The CDR3 is 12 residues long. The CDR3 nucleotides are TGCAGCGTTTCCCAAGACAGGGGCGAGGGCACCTTC. Translating gives CSVSQDRGEGTF. Looking up the rest from reference TRBV29-1 and TRBJ1-2 gives the full variable domain: SAVISQKPSRDICQRGTSLTIQCQVDSQVTMMFWYRQQPGQSLTLIATANQGSEATYESGFVIDKFPISRPNLTFSTLTVSNMSPEDSSIYLCSVSQDRGEGTFGSGTRLTVV.

This clone was seen only a few times. This chain joins TRBV2 and TRBJ2-6; TRBD1 matches 8 bases. V lost 6 bases to trimming and J lost 0 bases; unmatched junction nucleotides: 4. The germline gives CDR1 SNHLY, CDR2 FYNNEI. CDR3 length: 16 residues. The CDR3 sequence is CASSGTGFSGANVLTF. The DNA for the CDR3 is TGTGCCAGCAGCGGGACAGGTTTCTCTGGGGCCAACGTCCTGACTTTC.